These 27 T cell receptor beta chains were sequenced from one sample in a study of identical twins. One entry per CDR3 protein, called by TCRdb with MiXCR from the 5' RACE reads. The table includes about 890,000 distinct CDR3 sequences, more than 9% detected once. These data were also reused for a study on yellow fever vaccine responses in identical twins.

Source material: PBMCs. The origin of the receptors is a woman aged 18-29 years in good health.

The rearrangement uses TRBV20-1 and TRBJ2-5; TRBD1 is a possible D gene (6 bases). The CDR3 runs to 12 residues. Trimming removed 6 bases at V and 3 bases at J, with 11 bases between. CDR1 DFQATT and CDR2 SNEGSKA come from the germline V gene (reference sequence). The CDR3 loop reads CSAIRGKETQYF. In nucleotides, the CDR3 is TGCAGTGCCATCAGGGGAAAAGAGACCCAGTACTTC.

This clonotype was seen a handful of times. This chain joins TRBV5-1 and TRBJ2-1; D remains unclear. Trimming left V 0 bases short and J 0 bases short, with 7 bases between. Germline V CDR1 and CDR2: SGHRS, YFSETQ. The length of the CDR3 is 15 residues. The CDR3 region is CASSLASPSYNEQFF. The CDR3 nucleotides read TGCGCCAGCAGCTTGGCCTCACCCTCCTACAATGAGCAGTTCTTC.

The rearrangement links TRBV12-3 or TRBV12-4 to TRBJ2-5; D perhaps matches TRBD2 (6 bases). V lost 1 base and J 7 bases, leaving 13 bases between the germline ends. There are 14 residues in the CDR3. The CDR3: CASSLGGLGGTQYF. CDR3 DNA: TGTGCCAGCAGTTTAGGAGGGTTGGGAGGGACCCAGTACTTC.

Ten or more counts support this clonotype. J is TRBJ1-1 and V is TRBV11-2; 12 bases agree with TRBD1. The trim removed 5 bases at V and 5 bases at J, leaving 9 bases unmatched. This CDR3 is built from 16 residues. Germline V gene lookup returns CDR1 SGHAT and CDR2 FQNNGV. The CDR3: CASSLPGQGARTEAFF. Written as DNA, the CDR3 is TGTGCCAGCAGCCTACCGGGACAGGGGGCAAGGACTGAAGCTTTCTTT.

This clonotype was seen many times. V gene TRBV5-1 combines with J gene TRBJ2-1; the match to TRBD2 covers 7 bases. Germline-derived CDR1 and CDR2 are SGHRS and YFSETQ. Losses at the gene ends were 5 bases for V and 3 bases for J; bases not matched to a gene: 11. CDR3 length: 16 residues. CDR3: CASRFEGGSIYNEQFF. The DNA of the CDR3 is TGCGCCAGCAGGTTCGAGGGCGGGAGTATCTACAATGAGCAGTTCTTC.

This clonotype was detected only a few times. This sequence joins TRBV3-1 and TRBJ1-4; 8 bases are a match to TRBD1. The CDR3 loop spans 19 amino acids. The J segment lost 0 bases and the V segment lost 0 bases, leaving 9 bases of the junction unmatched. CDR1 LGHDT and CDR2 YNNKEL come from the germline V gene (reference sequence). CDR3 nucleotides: TGTGCCAGCAGCCAAGATGTAATGGGACAGGAAGCAACTAATGAAAAACTGTTTTTT. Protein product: CASSQDVMGQEATNEKLFF.

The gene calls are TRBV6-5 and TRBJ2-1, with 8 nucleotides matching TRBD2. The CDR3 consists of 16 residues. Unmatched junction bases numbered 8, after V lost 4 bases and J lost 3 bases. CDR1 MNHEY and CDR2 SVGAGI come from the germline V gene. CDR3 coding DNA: TGTGCCAGCAGTTCAGCGGGGGCGGGCTACTACAATGAGCAGTTCTTC. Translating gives CASSSAGAGYYNEQFF.

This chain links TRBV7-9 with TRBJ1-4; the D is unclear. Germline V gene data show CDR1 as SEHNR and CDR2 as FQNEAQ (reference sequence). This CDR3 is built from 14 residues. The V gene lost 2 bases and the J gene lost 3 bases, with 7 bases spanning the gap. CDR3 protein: CASSLLTPNEKLFF. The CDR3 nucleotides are TGTGCCAGCAGCTTATTGACACCTAATGAAAAACTGTTTTTT.

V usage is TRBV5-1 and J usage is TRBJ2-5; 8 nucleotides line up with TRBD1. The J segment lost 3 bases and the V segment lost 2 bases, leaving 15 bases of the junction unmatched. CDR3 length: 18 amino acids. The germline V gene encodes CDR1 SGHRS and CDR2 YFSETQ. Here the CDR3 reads CASSFGGQGSAKKETQYF. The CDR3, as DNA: TGCGCCAGCAGCTTCGGCGGACAGGGATCAGCCAAGAAAGAGACCCAGTACTTC.

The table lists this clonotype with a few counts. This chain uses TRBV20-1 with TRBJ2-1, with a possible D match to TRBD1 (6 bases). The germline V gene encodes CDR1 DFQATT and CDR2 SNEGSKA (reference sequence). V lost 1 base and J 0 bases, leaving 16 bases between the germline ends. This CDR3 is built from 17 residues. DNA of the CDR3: TGCAGTGCTAGAGCCAGGGGAGAACTGAGCTCCTACAATGAGCAGTTCTTC. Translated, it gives CSARARGELSSYNEQFF.

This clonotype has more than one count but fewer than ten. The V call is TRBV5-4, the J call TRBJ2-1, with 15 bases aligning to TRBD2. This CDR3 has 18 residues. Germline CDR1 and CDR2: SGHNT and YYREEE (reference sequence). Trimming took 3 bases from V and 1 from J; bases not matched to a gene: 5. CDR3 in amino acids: CASSWGLAGGGSYNEQFF. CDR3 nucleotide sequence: TGTGCCAGCAGCTGGGGACTAGCGGGAGGAGGGTCCTACAATGAGCAGTTCTTC.

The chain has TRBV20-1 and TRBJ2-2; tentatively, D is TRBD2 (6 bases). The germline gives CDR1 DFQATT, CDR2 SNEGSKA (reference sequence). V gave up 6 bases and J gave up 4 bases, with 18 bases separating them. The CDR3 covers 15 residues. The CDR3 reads CSARYGGRGTGELFF. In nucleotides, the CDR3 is TGCAGTGCCCGCTACGGGGGTCGCGGCACCGGGGAGCTGTTTTTT.

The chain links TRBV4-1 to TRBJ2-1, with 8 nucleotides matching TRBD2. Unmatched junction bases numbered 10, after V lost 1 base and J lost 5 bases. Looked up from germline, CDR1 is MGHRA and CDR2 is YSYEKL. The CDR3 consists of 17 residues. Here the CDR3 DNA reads TGCGCCAGCAGCCAAGGTTTCCGGACGGGGGGGGACAATGAGCAGTTCTTC. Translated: CASSQGFRTGGDNEQFF.

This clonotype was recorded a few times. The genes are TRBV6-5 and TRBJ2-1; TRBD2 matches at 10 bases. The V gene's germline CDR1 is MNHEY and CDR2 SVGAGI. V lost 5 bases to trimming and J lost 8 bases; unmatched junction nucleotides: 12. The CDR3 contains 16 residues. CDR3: CASSISLAGVLDEQFF. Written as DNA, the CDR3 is TGTGCCAGCAGTATCTCGCTAGCGGGAGTTTTGGATGAGCAGTTCTTC.

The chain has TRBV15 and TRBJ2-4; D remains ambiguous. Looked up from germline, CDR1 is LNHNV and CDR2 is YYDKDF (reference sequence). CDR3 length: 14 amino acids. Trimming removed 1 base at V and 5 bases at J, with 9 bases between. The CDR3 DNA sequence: TGTGCCACCAGCAGAGCGGTCGAGGAAAACATTCAGTACTTC. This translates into CATSRAVEENIQYF.

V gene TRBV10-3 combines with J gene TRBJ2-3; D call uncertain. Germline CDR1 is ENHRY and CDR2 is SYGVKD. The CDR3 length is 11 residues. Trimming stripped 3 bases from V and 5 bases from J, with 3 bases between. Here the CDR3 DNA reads TGTGCCATCAGTGACCTAGATACGCAGTATTTT. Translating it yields CAISDLDTQYF.

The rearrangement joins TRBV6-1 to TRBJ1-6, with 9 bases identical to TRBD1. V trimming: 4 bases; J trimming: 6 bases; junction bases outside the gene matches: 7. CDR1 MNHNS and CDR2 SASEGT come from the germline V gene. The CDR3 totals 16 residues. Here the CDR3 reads CASSGGGQGINSPLHF. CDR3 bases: TGTGCCAGCAGTGGGGGAGGACAGGGGATTAATTCACCCCTCCACTTT.

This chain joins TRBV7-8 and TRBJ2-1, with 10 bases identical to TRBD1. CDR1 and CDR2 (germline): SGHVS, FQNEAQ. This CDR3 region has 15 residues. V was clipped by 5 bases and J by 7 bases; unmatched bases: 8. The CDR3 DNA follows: TGTGCCAGCAGCCTCGGGACAGGGGCTCGGAATGAGCAGTTCTTC. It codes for CASSLGTGARNEQFF.

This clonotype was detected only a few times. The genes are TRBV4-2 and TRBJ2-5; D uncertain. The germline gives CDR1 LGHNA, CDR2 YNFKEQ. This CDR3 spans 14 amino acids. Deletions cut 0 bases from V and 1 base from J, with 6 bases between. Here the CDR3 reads CASSQDNSQETQYF. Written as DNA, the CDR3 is TGTGCCAGCAGCCAAGACAACAGCCAAGAGACCCAGTACTTC.

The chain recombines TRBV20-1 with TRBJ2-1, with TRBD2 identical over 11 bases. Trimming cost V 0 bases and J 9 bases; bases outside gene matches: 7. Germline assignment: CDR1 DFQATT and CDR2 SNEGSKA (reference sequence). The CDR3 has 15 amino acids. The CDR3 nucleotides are TGCAGTGCTAGAGACCCCACGGGACTAGCGGTTGAGCAGTTCTTC. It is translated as CSARDPTGLAVEQFF.

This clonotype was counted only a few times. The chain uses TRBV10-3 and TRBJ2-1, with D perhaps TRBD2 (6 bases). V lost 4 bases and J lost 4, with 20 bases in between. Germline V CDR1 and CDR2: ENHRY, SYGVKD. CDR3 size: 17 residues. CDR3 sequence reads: CAISATAGPITYNEQFF. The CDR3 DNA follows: TGTGCCATCAGTGCCACGGCGGGACCAATAACGTACAATGAGCAGTTCTTC.

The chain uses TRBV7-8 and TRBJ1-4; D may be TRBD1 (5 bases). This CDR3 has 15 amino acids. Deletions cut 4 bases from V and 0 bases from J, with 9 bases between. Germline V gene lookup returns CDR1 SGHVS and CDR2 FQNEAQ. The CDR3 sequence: CASSWGVPTNEKLFF. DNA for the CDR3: TGTGCCAGCAGCTGGGGGGTTCCAACTAATGAAAAACTGTTTTTT.

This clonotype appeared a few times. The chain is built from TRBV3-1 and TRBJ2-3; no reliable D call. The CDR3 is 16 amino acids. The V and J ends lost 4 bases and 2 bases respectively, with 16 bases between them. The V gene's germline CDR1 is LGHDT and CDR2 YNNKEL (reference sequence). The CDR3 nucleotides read TGTGCCAGCAGCCTCCGGACCGATCGAACCACAGATACGCAGTATTTT. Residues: CASSLRTDRTTDTQYF.

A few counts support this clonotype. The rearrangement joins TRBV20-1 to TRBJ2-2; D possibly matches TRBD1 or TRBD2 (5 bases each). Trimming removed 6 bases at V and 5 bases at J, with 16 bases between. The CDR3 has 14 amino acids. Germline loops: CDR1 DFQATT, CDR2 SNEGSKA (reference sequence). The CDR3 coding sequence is TGCAGTGCAACAGGAAAGGGGAGAACCGGGGAGCTGTTTTTT. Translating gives CSATGKGRTGELFF.

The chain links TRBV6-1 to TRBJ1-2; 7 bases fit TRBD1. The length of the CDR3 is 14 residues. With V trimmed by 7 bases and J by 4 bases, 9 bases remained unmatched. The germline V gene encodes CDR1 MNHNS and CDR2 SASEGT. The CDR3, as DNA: TGTGCCAGCAACCCCAGGCAGGGGGTCTATGGCTACACCTTC. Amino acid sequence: CASNPRQGVYGYTF.

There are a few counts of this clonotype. CDR3 coding DNA: TGTGCCAGCAGGGAGATGGGGACGGATACGCAGTATTTT. Amino acid sequence: CASREMGTDTQYF. The chain has TRBV12-3 or TRBV12-4 and TRBJ2-3; D possibly matches TRBD1 or TRBD2 (5 bases each). V lost 6 bases to trimming and J lost 6 bases, with 13 bases between them. This CDR3 contains 13 residues.

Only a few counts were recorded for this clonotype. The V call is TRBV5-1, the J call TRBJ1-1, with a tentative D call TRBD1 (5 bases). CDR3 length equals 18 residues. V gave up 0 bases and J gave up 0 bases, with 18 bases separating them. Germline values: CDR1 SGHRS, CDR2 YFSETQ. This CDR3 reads CASSLGVGAGSMNTEAFF. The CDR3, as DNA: TGCGCCAGCAGCTTGGGGGTTGGGGCCGGGTCTATGAACACTGAAGCTTTCTTT.